Below are 10 T cell receptor beta chains sequenced from a single sample in a study of Ad26.COV2.S vaccination and SARS-CoV-2 variants. Clones were read by immunoSEQ multiplex PCR, and TCRdb kept only the in-frame ones, dropping some. The sample comprises over 110,000 clones, about nine tenths of which are singletons, and approximately 5% rests with the top ten. This specimen was peripheral blood, taken after recovery from COVID-19. The receptors were sampled from a human donor who had recovered from COVID-19.

V gene TRBV28 combines with J gene TRBJ1-2; 7 bases fit TRBD1. Germline loops: CDR1 MDHEN, CDR2 SYDVKM. Losses at the gene ends were 8 bases for V and 7 bases for J; bases not matched to a gene: 13. CDR3 length equals 14 residues. The CDR3 loop is CASGNPTGFGGYTF. The CDR3 coding sequence is TGTGCCAGCGGAAACCCGACAGGGTTCGGTGGCTACACCTTC.

This rearrangement joins TRBV14 to TRBJ2-1; the D gene is possibly TRBD2 (5 bases). Germline V lookup: CDR1 SGHDN, CDR2 FVKESK. This CDR3 contains 15 residues. Trimming shortened V by 4 bases and J by 1 base, and 11 bases separated the two germline ends. The CDR3 DNA is TGTGCCAGCAGCCGAACTAGTTATTCCTACAATGAGCAGTTCTTC. Translation gives CASSRTSYSYNEQFF.

Regarding this clone: In the same sample, other DNA sequences code for this CDR3. The J gene is TRBJ2-6, the V gene TRBV9; D is undetermined. V was cut by 4 bases and J by 2 bases, with 7 bases left in between. Germline CDR1 and CDR2: SGDLS and YYNGEE. The CDR3 runs 14 residues. CDR3 bases: TGTGCCAGCAGCCCTCTCCCTGGGGCCAACGTCCTGACTTTC. Its protein is CASSPLPGANVLTF.

J is TRBJ2-2 and V is TRBV7-8, with 10 positions matching TRBD2. Trimming cost V 0 bases and J 7 bases; bases outside gene matches: 5. The germline V gene has CDR1 SGHVS and CDR2 FQNEAQ. The CDR3 length is 16 residues. The CDR3 here is CASSLALAGEFGELFF. DNA of the CDR3: TGTGCCAGCAGCTTAGCGCTAGCGGGGGAGTTCGGGGAGCTGTTTTTT.

The chain joins TRBV6-2 or TRBV6-3 to TRBJ2-3, with D maybe TRBD2 (6 bases). Germline CDR1 MNHEY, CDR2 SVGEGT. V lost 0 bases to trimming and J lost 5 bases, with 15 bases between them. The CDR3 contains 16 residues. CDR3 region: CASSYSTGGDGDTQYF. CDR3 sequence (DNA): TGTGCCAGCAGTTACTCGACCGGCGGGGACGGAGATACGCAGTATTTT.

V gene TRBV11-2 combines with J gene TRBJ1-2; D is perhaps TRBD1 (6 bases). With 0 bases removed from V and 13 bases from J, the gap between germline ends came to 21 bases. The CDR3 totals 15 residues. Germline V gives CDR1 SGHAT, CDR2 FQNNGV. CDR3 sequence: CASSLDKGSGTRATF. The CDR3 coding sequence is TGTGCCAGCAGCTTAGATAAAGGTTCCGGGACACGCGCCACCTTC.

The chain recombines TRBV15 with TRBJ1-3; D remains ambiguous. Trimming took off 8 bases at V and 0 bases at J, with 8 bases between the two ends. The CDR3 length is 13 residues. CDR1 is LNHNV, CDR2 YYDKDF, per germline (reference sequence). For the CDR3, the DNA is TGTGCCACCGGCGTGAACTCTGGAAACACCATATATTTT. Amino acid sequence: CATGVNSGNTIYF. Together with reference TRBV15 and TRBJ1-3, the CDR3 gives the full variable domain: DAMVIQNPRYQVTQFGKPVTLSCSQTLNHNVMYWYQQKSSQAPKLLFHYYDKDFNNEADTPDNFQSRRPNTSFCFLDIRSPGLGDTAMYLCATGVNSGNTIYFGEGSWLTVV.

The genes are TRBV18 and TRBJ1-6, with 7 bases aligning to TRBD1. V trimming: 4 bases; J trimming: 4 bases; junction bases outside the gene matches: 10. Germline assignment: CDR1 KGHSH and CDR2 LQKENI. CDR3 length: 17 residues. The DNA of the CDR3 is TGTGCCAGCTCACATAACAGGGGACGAACTTATAATTCACCCCTCCACTTT. This encodes CASSHNRGRTYNSPLHF.

The chain recombines TRBV28 with TRBJ2-1, with TRBD1 matching over 10 bases. CDR3 length: 15 residues. Germline CDR1 MDHEN, CDR2 SYDVKM. The J segment lost 6 bases and the V segment lost 5 bases, leaving 7 bases of the junction unmatched. The CDR3 region has the DNA TGTGCCAGCAGTGTGACAGGGGGCAGCGGCAATGAGCAGTTCTTC. Amino acid sequence: CASSVTGGSGNEQFF.

CDR3 loop: CASSPLHGTGIYETQYF. The DNA of the CDR3 is TGTGCCAGCAGCCCCCTACACGGGACAGGGATATATGAGACCCAGTACTTC. The chain links TRBV3-1 (or the pseudogene TRBV3-2) to TRBJ2-5, with TRBD1 identical over 9 bases. The J segment lost 5 bases and the V segment lost 4 bases, leaving 14 bases of the junction unmatched. The CDR3 totals 17 residues. Germline CDR1 LGHDT, CDR2 YNNKEL (reference sequence).